This T cell receptor beta chain was recorded in a study of human T cells and chemical hapten exposure. Study background: DPC at 2% was the sensitizing agent, placed on roughly 2 cm by roughly 2 cm of upper inner arm skin.

Via MiXCR, TCRdb re-called the RACE reads, giving one row per CDR3 protein. The sample has approximately 84,000 distinct CDR3 sequences, roughly 10% seen once; the top ten hold about 2.3%. This clonotype was recorded many times. The CDR3 runs to 15 residues. Trimming shortened V by 2 bases and J by 4 bases, and 11 bases separated the two germline ends. CDR1 and CDR2 (germline): MNHNS, SASEGT. As for time point: patch test 2, 6 weeks after DPC sensitization. Documented treatment: therapeutic diphenylcyclopropenone sensitization with weekly scalp DPC. The chain couples TRBV6-1 to TRBJ2-2, with D unclear. This TCR derives from a woman in her 30s with alopecia areata. Some clones in this sample may be carry-over from other donors' samples. The sequencing used whole blood, collected in connection with sensitization to the hapten diphenylcyclopropenone (DPC). CDR3 DNA: TGTGCCAGCAGTGAAAGGTTCAGAGGCACCGGGGAGCTGTTTTTT. This gives the protein CASSERFRGTGELFF.